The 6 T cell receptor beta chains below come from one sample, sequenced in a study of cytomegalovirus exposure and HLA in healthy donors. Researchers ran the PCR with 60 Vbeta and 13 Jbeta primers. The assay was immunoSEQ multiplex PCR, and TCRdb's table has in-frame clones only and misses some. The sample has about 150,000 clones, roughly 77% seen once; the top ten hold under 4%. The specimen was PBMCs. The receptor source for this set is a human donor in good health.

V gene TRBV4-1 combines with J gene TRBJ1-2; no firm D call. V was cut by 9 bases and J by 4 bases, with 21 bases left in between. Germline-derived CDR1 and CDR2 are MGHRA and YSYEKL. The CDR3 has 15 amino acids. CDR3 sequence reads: CARKERGGRIYGYTF. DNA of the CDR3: TGCGCCAGAAAGGAACGGGGTGGGCGGATCTATGGCTACACCTTC.

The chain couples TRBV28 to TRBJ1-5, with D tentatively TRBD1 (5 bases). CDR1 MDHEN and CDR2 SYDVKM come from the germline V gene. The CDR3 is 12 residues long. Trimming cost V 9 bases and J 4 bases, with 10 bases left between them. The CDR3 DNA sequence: TGTGCCAGTTTTCAGGGAAATCAGCCCCAGCATTTT. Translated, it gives CASFQGNQPQHF.

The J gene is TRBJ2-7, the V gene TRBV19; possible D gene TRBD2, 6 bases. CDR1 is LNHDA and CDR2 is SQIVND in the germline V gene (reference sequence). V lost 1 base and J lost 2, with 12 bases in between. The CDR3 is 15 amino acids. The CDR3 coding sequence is TGTGCCAGTAGTATAGGAGGAGGGTTCACCTACGAGCAGTACTTC. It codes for CASSIGGGFTYEQYF. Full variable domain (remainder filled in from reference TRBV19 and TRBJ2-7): DGGITQSPKYLFRKEGQNVTLSCEQNLNHDAMYWYRQDPGQGLRLIYYSQIVNDFQKGDIAEGYSVSREKKESFPLTVTSAQKNPTAFYLCASSIGGGFTYEQYFGPGTRLTVT.

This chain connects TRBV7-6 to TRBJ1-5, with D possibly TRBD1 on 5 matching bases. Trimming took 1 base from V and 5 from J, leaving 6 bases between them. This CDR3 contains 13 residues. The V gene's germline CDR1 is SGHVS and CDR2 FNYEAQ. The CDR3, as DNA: TGTGCCAGCAGCTTAGGGGGGGATCAGCCCCAGCATTTT. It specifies CASSLGGDQPQHF.

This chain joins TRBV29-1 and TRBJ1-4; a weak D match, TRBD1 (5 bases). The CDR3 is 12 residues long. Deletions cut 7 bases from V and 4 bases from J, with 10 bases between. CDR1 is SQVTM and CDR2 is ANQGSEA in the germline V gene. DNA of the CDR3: TGCAGCGGACAGTCTTTTAATGAAAAACTGTTTTTT. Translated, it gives CSGQSFNEKLFF.

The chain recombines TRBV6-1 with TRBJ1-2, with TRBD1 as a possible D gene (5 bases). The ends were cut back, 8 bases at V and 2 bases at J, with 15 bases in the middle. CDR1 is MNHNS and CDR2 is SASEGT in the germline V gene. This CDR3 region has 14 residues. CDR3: CASDNNQGNYGYTF. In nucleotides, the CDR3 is TGTGCCAGCGACAACAACCAGGGAAACTATGGCTACACCTTC.